The clone carrying this T cell receptor (beta chain) was recorded many times. These data come from a study of T cells in Graves' hyperthyroidism and ophthalmopathy. The CDR3 regions of TCR beta were amplified from RNA transcripts. HTBI primers were employed in a first-round RT-PCR of the TCR CDR3. TCRdb reanalysed the multiplex PCR reads using MiXCR and keeps one entry per CDR3 protein. The data show some 620,000 distinct CDR3 sequences, roughly 15% seen once. This TCR was recovered from a woman aged 25 to 39 with Graves' hyperthyroidism. Sequenced input: blood.

CDR3: CASSLWPSTSGRTDTQYF. The DNA for the CDR3 is TGTGCCAGCAGTTTATGGCCCTCAACTAGCGGGCGCACAGATACGCAGTATTTT. The rearrangement links TRBV28 to TRBJ2-3, with TRBD2 matching over 9 bases. From germline, CDR1 is MDHEN and CDR2 SYDVKM. This CDR3 comprises 18 residues. V shed 0 bases, J shed 1 base, and the junction held 8 bases outside the gene matches.